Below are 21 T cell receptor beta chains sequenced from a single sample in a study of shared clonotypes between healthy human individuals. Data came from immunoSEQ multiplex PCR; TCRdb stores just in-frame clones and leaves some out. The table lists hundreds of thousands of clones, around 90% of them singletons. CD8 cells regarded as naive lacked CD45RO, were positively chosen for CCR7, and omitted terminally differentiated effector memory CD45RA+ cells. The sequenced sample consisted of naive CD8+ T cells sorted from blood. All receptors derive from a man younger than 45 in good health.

CDR3 protein: CASSQEWGAAYEQYF. The CDR3 DNA is TGTGCCAGCAGCCAAGAATGGGGGGCAGCCTACGAGCAGTACTTC. J is TRBJ2-7 and V is TRBV14; D could derive from TRBD1 or TRBD2 (6 bases each). The CDR3 is 15 residues long. V was clipped by 0 bases and J by 2 bases, with 11 bases between them. Per the germline V gene, CDR1 is SGHDN and CDR2 is FVKESK.

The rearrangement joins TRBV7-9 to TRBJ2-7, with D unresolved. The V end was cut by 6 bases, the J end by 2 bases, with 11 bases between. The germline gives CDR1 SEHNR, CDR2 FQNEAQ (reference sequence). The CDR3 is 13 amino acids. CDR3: CASRGHLTYEQYF. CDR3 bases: TGTGCCAGCAGAGGCCATCTTACCTACGAGCAGTACTTC. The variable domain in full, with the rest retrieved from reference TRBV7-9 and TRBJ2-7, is DTGVSQNPRHKITKRGQNVTFRCDPISEHNRLYWYRQTLGQGPEFLTYFQNEAQLEKSRLLSDRFSAERPKGSFSTLEIQRTEQGDSAMYLCASRGHLTYEQYFGPGTRLTVT.

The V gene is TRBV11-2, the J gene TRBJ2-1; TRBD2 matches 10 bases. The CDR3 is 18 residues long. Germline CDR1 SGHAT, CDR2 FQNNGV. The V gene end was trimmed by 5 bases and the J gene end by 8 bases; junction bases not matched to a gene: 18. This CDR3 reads CASSPGLAGERGRDEQFF. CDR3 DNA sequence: TGTGCCAGCAGCCCCGGGCTAGCGGGAGAGAGGGGACGGGATGAGCAGTTCTTC.

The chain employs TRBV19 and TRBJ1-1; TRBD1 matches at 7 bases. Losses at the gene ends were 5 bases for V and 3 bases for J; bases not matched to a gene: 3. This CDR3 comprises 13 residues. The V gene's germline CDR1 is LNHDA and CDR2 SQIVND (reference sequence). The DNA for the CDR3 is TGTGCCAGTAGTTCAGGGGGGTACACTGAAGCTTTCTTT. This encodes CASSSGGYTEAFF.

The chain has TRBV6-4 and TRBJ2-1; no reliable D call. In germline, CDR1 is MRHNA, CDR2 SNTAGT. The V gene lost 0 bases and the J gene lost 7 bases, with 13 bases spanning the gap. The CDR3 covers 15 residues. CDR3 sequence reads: CASSDSLAGSNEQFF. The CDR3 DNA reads TGTGCCAGCAGTGACTCGTTAGCTGGGTCAAATGAGCAGTTCTTC.

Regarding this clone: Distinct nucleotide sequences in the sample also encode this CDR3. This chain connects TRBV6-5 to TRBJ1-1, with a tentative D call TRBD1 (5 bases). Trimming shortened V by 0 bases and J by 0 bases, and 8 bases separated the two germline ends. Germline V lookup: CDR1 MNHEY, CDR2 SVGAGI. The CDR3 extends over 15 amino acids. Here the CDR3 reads CASSYSGGLNTEAFF. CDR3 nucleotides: TGTGCCAGCAGTTACTCGGGGGGGTTGAACACTGAAGCTTTCTTT.

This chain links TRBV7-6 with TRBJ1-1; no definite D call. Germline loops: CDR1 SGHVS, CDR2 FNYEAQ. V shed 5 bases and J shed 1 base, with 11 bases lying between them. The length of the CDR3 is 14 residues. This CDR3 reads CASSTINANTEAFF. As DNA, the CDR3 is TGTGCCAGCAGCACCATCAATGCGAACACTGAAGCTTTCTTT.

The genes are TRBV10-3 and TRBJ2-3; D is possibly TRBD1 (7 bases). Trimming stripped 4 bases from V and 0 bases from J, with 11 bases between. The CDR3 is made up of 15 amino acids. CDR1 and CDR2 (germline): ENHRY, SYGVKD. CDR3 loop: CAISGRGPSTDTQYF. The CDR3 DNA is TGTGCCATCAGTGGGAGGGGGCCTAGCACAGATACGCAGTATTTT.

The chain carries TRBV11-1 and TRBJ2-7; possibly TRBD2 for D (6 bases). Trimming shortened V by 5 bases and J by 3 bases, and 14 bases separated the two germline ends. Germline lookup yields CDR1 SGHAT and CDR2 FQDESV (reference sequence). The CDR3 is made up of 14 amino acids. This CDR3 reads CASSLPGTHYEQYF. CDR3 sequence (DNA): TGTGCCAGCAGCCTACCTGGGACTCACTACGAGCAGTACTTC.

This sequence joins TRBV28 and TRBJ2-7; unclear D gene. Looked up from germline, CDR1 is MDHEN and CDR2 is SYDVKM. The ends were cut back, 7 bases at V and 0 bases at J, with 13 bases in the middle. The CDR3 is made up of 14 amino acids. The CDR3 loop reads CASTARSNSYEQYF. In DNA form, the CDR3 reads TGTGCCAGCACCGCTCGCTCCAACTCCTACGAGCAGTACTTC.

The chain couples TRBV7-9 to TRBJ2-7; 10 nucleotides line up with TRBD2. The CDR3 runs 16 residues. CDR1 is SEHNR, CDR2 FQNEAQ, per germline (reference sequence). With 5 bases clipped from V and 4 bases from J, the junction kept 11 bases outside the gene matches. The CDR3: CASSLLKREGRYEQYF. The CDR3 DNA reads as TGTGCCAGCAGCCTCCTCAAGCGGGAGGGCCGTTACGAGCAGTACTTC. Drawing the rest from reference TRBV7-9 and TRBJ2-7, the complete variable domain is DTGVSQNPRHKITKRGQNVTFRCDPISEHNRLYWYRQTLGQGPEFLTYFQNEAQLEKSRLLSDRFSAERPKGSFSTLEIQRTEQGDSAMYLCASSLLKREGRYEQYFGPGTRLTVT.

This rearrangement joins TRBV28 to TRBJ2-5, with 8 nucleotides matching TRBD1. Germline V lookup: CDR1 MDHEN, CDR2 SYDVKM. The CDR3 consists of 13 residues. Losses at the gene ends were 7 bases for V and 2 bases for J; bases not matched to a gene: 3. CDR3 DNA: TGTGCCAGCACCCGACAGGGGCAAGAGACCCAGTACTTC. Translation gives CASTRQGQETQYF.

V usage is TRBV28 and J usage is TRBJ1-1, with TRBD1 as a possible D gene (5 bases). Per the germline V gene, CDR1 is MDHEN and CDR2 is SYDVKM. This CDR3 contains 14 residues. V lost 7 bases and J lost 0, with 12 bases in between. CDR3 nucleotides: TGTGCCAGCACCCTGGGGGTTTTGAACACTGAAGCTTTCTTT. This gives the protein CASTLGVLNTEAFF.

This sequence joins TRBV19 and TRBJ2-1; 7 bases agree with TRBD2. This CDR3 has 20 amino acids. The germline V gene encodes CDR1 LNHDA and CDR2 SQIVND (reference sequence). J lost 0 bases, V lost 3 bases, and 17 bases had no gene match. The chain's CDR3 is CASSIIGTTHSLSSYNEQFF. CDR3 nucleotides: TGTGCCAGTAGTATTATTGGGACTACCCATTCTCTTAGCTCCTACAATGAGCAGTTCTTC.

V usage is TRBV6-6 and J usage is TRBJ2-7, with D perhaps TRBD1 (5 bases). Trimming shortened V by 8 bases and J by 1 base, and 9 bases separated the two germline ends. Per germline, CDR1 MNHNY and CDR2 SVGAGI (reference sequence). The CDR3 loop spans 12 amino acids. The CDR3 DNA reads TGTGCCAGCCACTCAGGGTCCTACGAGCAGTACTTC. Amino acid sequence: CASHSGSYEQYF.

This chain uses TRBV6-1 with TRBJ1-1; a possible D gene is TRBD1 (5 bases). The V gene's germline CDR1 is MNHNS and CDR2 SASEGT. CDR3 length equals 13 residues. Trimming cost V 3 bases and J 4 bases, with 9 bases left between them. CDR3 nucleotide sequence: TGTGCCAGCAGTGATGGGGGGATCACTGAAGCTTTCTTT. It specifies CASSDGGITEAFF.

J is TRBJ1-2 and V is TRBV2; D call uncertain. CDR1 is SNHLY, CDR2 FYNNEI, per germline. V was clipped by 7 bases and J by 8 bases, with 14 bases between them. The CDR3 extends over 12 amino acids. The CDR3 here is CASNELAKGYTF. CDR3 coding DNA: TGTGCCAGCAACGAACTAGCGAAGGGCTACACCTTC.

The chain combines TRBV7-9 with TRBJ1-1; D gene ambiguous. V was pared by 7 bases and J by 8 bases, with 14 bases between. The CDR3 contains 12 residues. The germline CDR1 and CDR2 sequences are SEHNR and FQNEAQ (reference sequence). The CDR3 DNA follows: TGTGCCAGCAAAACGAACTCCGCGGAAGCTTTCTTT. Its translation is CASKTNSAEAFF.

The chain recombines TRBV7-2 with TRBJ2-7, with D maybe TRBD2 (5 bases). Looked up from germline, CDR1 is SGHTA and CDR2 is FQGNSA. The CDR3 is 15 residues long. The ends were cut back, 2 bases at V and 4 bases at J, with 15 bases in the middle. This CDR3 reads CASSLNPGIQYEQYF. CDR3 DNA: TGTGCCAGCAGCTTAAACCCCGGGATACAATACGAGCAGTACTTC.

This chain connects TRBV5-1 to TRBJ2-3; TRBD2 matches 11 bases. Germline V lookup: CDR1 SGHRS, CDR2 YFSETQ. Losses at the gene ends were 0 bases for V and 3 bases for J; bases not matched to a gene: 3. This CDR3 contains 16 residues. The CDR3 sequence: CASSLALAGVTDTQYF. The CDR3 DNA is TGCGCCAGCAGCTTGGCACTAGCGGGAGTAACAGATACGCAGTATTTT.

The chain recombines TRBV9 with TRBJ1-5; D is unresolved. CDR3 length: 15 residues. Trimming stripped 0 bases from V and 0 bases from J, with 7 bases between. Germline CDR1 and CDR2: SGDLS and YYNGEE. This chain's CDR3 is CASSVGFNSNQPQHF. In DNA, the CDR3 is TGTGCCAGCAGCGTAGGATTCAATAGCAATCAGCCCCAGCATTTT.